A single sample gave rise to the 22 T cell receptor beta chains below, sequenced in a study of blood T cell repertoires in COVID-19. Only in-frame clones appear in the TCRdb table, and some are missing; sequencing was by immunoSEQ multiplex PCR. The data show roughly 380,000 clones, approximately 77% seen once. Sequencing used peripheral blood. The origin of the receptors is a human donor with acute or convalescent COVID-19. The donor label of this sample is uncertain.

The chain employs TRBV15 and TRBJ1-5, with D hard to call. V was pared by 4 bases and J by 5 bases, with 21 bases between. Germline values: CDR1 LNHNV, CDR2 YYDKDF (reference sequence). CDR3 size: 17 residues. The CDR3 nucleotides read TGTGCCACCAGCATAGGCCTAAGGATGGAGGCCCATCAGCCCCAGCATTTT. This encodes CATSIGLRMEAHQPQHF.

This clone was seen a single time. For the CDR3, the DNA is TGCGCCAGCAGCTTTGGGGCTAGCGGGAGTAATGAGCAGTTCTTC. Its translation is CASSFGASGSNEQFF. The gene calls are TRBV5-1 and TRBJ2-1; 10 bases agree with TRBD2. CDR1 and CDR2 (germline): SGHRS, YFSETQ. The CDR3 sequence is 15 residues long. J lost 7 bases, V lost 2 bases, and 6 bases had no gene match.

The chain recombines TRBV6-2 or TRBV6-3 with TRBJ1-1, with 8 bases matching TRBD1. The junction had 7 bases not matched to a gene; V was cut back by 6 bases and J by 1 base. The CDR3 length is 15 residues. Germline V lookup: CDR1 MNHEY, CDR2 SVGEGT. Here the CDR3 DNA reads TGTGCCAGCAGCCGGACAGGGTCTGGGAACACTGAAGCTTTCTTT. The encoded protein is CASSRTGSGNTEAFF.

In its sample, this clone was seen a few times. The V and J genes are TRBV19 and TRBJ1-5, with TRBD1 matching over 7 bases. The CDR3 sequence is 15 residues long. With 0 bases clipped from V and 4 bases from J, the junction kept 3 bases outside the gene matches. The germline V gene encodes CDR1 LNHDA and CDR2 SQIVND (reference sequence). The CDR3 DNA reads TGTGCCAGTAGTATAGAGGGACAGTCTAATCAGCCCCAGCATTTT. Translation gives CASSIEGQSNQPQHF.

This clone was seen only a few times. The CDR3 reads CATSRAPGQGINEQFF. The DNA of the CDR3 is TGTGCCACCAGCAGAGCCCCGGGACAGGGAATTAATGAGCAGTTCTTC. The chain uses TRBV15 and TRBJ2-1; 9 positions match TRBD1. In germline, CDR1 is LNHNV, CDR2 YYDKDF (reference sequence). The V gene end was trimmed by 1 base and the J gene end by 7 bases; junction bases not matched to a gene: 8. The CDR3 has 16 residues.

The J gene is TRBJ2-1, the V gene TRBV19; no reliable D call. CDR3 size: 13 residues. Looked up from germline, CDR1 is LNHDA and CDR2 is SQIVND (reference sequence). V was cut by 3 bases and J by 7 bases, with 10 bases left in between. DNA for the CDR3: TGTGCCAGTAGTATTCTCGGGTGGAATGAGCAGTTCTTC. It is translated as CASSILGWNEQFF.

The rearrangement links TRBV5-4 to TRBJ2-5, with 7 bases aligning to TRBD1. Trimming at V came to 1 base and at J to 5 bases, leaving 8 bases not matched to a gene. The CDR3 is 15 residues long. Per the germline V gene, CDR1 is SGHNT and CDR2 is YYREEE (reference sequence). The CDR3 protein is CASSLIRGGYETQYF. The CDR3 nucleotides read TGTGCCAGCAGCTTGATTAGAGGGGGCTACGAGACCCAGTACTTC.

CDR3 in DNA: TGTGCCAGTAGTGGGACAGTTAGCAATCAGCCCCAGCATTTT. It encodes CASSGTVSNQPQHF. The rearrangement links TRBV19 to TRBJ1-5; 7 positions agree with TRBD1. Per germline, CDR1 LNHDA and CDR2 SQIVND (reference sequence). The CDR3 contains 14 residues. V gave up 5 bases and J gave up 0 bases; unmatched junction bases: 1.

The CDR3 spells CASSSWTSGRSETQYF. The DNA of the CDR3 is TGTGCCAGCAGTTCATGGACTAGCGGGAGATCGGAGACCCAGTACTTC. The genes are TRBV27 and TRBJ2-5, with 13 positions matching TRBD2. Germline V lookup: CDR1 MNHEY, CDR2 SMNVEV (reference sequence). This CDR3 is 16 amino acids long. V was pared by 4 bases and J by 5 bases, with 7 bases of the junction left unmatched.

This clone showed up just a few times. CDR3 coding DNA: TGCGCCAGCAGCTGGCCCGGGGGGAGAAATGAGCAGTTCTTC. Residues: CASSWPGGRNEQFF. This sequence joins TRBV5-1 and TRBJ2-1; 7 bases are shared with TRBD2. The CDR3 covers 14 residues. Germline CDR1 is SGHRS and CDR2 is YFSETQ. The V segment lost 3 bases and the J segment 7 bases; nucleotides outside the gene matches: 7.

This chain links TRBV14 with TRBJ2-4; D is ambiguous. The CDR3 extends over 14 amino acids. Germline lookup yields CDR1 SGHDN and CDR2 FVKESK. V was clipped by 5 bases and J by 0 bases, with 8 bases between them. The CDR3 DNA is TGTGCCAGCAGCAGCAGGTTAGCCAAAAACATTCAGTACTTC. As protein: CASSSRLAKNIQYF.

The V and J genes are TRBV2 and TRBJ2-7; 8 bases fit TRBD2. Trimming cost V 5 bases and J 3 bases; bases outside gene matches: 6. The germline V gene has CDR1 SNHLY and CDR2 FYNNEI. The CDR3 consists of 14 residues. The CDR3: CASSILAADYEQYF. In DNA form, the CDR3 reads TGTGCCAGCAGTATACTAGCGGCTGACTACGAGCAGTACTTC.

This clone appeared a single time. The gene calls are TRBV19 and TRBJ1-5; maybe TRBD1 (5 bases). The CDR3 sequence is 14 residues long. Germline CDR1 is LNHDA and CDR2 is SQIVND (reference sequence). The ends were cut back, 5 bases at V and 3 bases at J, with 11 bases in the middle. Here the CDR3 DNA reads TGTGCCAGTAGTCGCGGGGCTTACAATCAGCCCCAGCATTTT. It translates to CASSRGAYNQPQHF.

This clone has just one count. The chain uses TRBV11-2 and TRBJ2-5; 10 bases are a match to TRBD2. The V segment lost 6 bases and the J segment 4 bases; nucleotides outside the gene matches: 8. CDR1 and CDR2 (germline): SGHAT, FQNNGV. This CDR3 region has 15 residues. CDR3 nucleotide sequence: TGTGCCAGCAGTTCCCATAGCGGGGGGCGAGAGACCCAGTACTTC. Amino acid sequence: CASSSHSGGRETQYF.

The rearrangement uses TRBV21-1 and TRBJ2-3; the table calls TRBD2, which could not be checked here. TRBV21-1 counts as a pseudogene. The CDR3 runs to 15 residues. In DNA form, the CDR3 reads TGTGCCAACATATGGGGGGGGCCGGGCACAGATACGCAGTATTTT. This encodes CANIWGGPGTDTQYF.

The rearrangement links TRBV24-1 to TRBJ1-1; D unresolved. The CDR3 runs 15 residues. Trimming took 1 base from V and 6 from J, leaving 14 bases between them. Germline CDR1 reads KGHDR; CDR2 reads SFDVKD. The CDR3 coding sequence is TGTGCCACCAGTGATTTTTTCAGGCGCTCACCTGAAGCTTTCTTT. Translation: CATSDFFRRSPEAFF.

The V call is TRBV7-9, the J call TRBJ1-2; D not certain. Trimming removed 5 bases from V and 1 base from J, with 14 bases in between. CDR3 length equals 15 residues. Germline V gene sequence: CDR1 SEHNR, CDR2 FQNEAQ (reference sequence). The chain's CDR3 is CASSTWTEHNYGYTF. The CDR3 coding sequence is TGTGCCAGCAGCACTTGGACTGAACATAACTATGGCTACACCTTC.

The chain has TRBV19 and TRBJ1-5, with unresolved D. V was cut by 4 bases and J by 3 bases, with 10 bases left in between. Germline V gene lookup returns CDR1 LNHDA and CDR2 SQIVND (reference sequence). CDR3 size: 14 residues. CDR3 sequence: CASSKVTSNQPQHF. CDR3 DNA: TGTGCCAGTAGTAAGGTGACATCCAATCAGCCCCAGCATTTT.

The J gene is TRBJ2-1, the V gene TRBV11-2, with 7 positions matching TRBD1. Unmatched junction bases numbered 4, after V lost 2 bases and J lost 0 bases. Germline assignment: CDR1 SGHAT and CDR2 FQNNGV. The CDR3 sequence is 16 residues long. This CDR3 is CASSLPGQSSYNEQFF. The DNA for the CDR3 is TGTGCCAGCAGCTTACCGGGACAGAGCTCCTACAATGAGCAGTTCTTC.

V gene TRBV3-1 (or the pseudogene TRBV3-2) combines with J gene TRBJ2-1; D may be TRBD2 (6 bases). CDR1 and CDR2 from the germline V gene are LGHDT and YNNKEL (reference sequence). V lost 1 base and J lost 6, with 10 bases in between. The CDR3 contains 14 residues. The CDR3 reads CASSQASVFNEQFF. CDR3 in DNA: TGTGCCAGCAGCCAAGCTAGCGTTTTCAATGAGCAGTTCTTC.

This clone was counted only a few times. V is TRBV9 and J is TRBJ2-1, with 10 nucleotides matching TRBD1. The CDR3 extends over 15 amino acids. Trimming at V came to 6 bases and at J to 4 bases, leaving 7 bases not matched to a gene. The V gene's germline CDR1 is SGDLS and CDR2 YYNGEE. The CDR3, as DNA: TGTGCCAGCACGACCGGGACAGGGGTTTACAATGAGCAGTTCTTC. Its protein is CASTTGTGVYNEQFF.

The chain uses TRBV29-1 and TRBJ2-7; 8 bases line up with TRBD2. V lost 4 bases to trimming and J lost 4 bases; unmatched junction nucleotides: 6. The CDR3 has 13 amino acids. CDR1 is SQVTM and CDR2 is ANQGSEA in the germline V gene. CDR3 residues: CSVAGGSVYEQYF. CDR3 sequence (DNA): TGCAGCGTTGCGGGGGGGTCTGTATACGAGCAGTACTTC.